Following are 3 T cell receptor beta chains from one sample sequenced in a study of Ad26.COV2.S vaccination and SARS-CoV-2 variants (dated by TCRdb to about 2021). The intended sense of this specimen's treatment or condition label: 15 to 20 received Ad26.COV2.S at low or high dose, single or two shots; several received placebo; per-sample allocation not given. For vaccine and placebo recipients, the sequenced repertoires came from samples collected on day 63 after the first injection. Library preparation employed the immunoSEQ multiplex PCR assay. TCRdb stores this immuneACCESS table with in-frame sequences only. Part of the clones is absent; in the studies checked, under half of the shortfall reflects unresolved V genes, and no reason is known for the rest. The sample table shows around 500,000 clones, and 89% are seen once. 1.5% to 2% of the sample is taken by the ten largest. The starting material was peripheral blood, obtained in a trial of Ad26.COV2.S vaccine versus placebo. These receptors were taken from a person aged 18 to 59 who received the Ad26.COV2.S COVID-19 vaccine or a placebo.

The CDR3 is CASSFAQGAPKQYF. DNA of the CDR3: TGTGCCAGCAGTTTTGCACAGGGGGCACCCAAGCAGTACTTC. The chain carries TRBV28 and TRBJ2-7; 9 bases agree with TRBD1. Germline loops: CDR1 MDHEN, CDR2 SYDVKM. The V segment lost 3 bases and the J segment 8 bases; nucleotides outside the gene matches: 8. This CDR3 spans 14 amino acids.

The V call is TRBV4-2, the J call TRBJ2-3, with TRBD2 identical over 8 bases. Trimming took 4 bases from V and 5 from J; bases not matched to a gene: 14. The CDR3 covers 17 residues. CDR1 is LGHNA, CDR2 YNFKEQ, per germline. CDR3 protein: CASSPQVTRGALDTQYF. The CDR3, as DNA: TGTGCCAGCAGCCCCCAAGTGACGCGGGGGGCCCTAGATACGCAGTATTTT.

For the CDR3, the DNA is TGTGCCAGCAGCCTAGCCAGACAGGGGACCGAGCAGTACTTC. Translated: CASSLARQGTEQYF. The chain is built from TRBV28 and TRBJ2-7; 8 positions agree with TRBD1. This CDR3 contains 14 residues. V shed 6 bases, J shed 6 bases, and the junction held 10 bases outside the gene matches. Germline values: CDR1 MDHEN, CDR2 SYDVKM.